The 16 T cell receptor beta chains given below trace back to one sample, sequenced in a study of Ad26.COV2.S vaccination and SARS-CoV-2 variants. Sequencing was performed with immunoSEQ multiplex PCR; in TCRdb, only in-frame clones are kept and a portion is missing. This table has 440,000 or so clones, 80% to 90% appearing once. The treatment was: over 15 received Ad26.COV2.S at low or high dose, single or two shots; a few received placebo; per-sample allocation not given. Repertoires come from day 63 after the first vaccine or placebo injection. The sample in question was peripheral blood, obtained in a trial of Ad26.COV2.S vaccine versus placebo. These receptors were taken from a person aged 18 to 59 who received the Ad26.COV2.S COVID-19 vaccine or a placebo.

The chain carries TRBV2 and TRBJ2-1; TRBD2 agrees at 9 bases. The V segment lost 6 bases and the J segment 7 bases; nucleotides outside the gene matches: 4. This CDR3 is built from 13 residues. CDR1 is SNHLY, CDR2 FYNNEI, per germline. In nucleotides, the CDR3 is TGTGCCAGCAGGTGGCTAGCGGGAAATGAGCAGTTCTTC. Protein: CASRWLAGNEQFF.

CDR3 sequence: CATSAGTGPPYNEQFF. The CDR3 nucleotides read TGTGCCACCAGTGCCGGGACAGGGCCCCCCTACAATGAGCAGTTCTTC. The J gene is TRBJ2-1, the V gene TRBV24-1, with 9 bases that match TRBD1. This CDR3 is 16 amino acids long. CDR1 is KGHDR, CDR2 SFDVKD, per germline. The V gene end was trimmed by 5 bases and the J gene end by 2 bases; junction bases not matched to a gene: 6.

CDR3 bases: TGTGCCAGCTCACCACAGGATTGGGCCACCGGGGAGCTGTTTTTT. Its protein is CASSPQDWATGELFF. V is TRBV18 and J is TRBJ2-2; D remains ambiguous. Germline V gene data show CDR1 as KGHSH and CDR2 as LQKENI. V lost 1 base and J lost 4, with 10 bases in between. The length of the CDR3 is 15 residues.

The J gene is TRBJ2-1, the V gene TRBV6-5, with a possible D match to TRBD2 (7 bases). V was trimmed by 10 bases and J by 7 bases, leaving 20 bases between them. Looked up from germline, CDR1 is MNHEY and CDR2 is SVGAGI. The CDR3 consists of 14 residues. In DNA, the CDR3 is TGTGCCATTCGGGGGGCAGGGTCTAAGAATGAGCAGTTCTTC. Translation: CAIRGAGSKNEQFF.

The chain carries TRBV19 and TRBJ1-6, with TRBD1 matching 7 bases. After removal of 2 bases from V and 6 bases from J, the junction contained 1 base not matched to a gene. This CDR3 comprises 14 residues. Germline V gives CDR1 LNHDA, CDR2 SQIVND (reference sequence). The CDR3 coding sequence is TGTGCCAGTAGTATAACAGGGGTTAATTCACCCCTCCACTTT. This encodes CASSITGVNSPLHF.

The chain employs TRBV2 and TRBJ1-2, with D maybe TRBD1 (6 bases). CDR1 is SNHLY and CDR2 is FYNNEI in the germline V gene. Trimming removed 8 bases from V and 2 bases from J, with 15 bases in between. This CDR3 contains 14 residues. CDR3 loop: CASAKYRENYGYTF. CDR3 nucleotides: TGTGCCAGCGCAAAATACAGGGAGAACTATGGCTACACCTTC.

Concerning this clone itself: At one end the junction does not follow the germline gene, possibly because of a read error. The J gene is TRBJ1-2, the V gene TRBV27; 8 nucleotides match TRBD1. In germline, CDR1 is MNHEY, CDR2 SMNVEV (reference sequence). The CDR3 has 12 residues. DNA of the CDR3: TGTGCCAGCAGTTTAGGAGGACAGGGATTAAAGTTC. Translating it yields CASSLGGQGLKF.

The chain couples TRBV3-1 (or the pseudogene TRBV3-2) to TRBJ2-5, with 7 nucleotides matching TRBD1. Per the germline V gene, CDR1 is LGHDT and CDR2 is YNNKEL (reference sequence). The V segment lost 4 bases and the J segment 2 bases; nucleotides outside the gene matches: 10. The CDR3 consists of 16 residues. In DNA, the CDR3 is TGTGCCAGCAGCCGGCGCGTGGACAGGCGTCAAGAGACCCAGTACTTC. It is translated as CASSRRVDRRQETQYF.

The CDR3 nucleotides are TGTGCCAGCAGCATTAGCCCGGACTACGAGCAGTACTTC. Protein product: CASSISPDYEQYF. The V call is TRBV28, the J call TRBJ2-7; unclear D gene. CDR1 and CDR2 from the germline V gene are MDHEN and SYDVKM. The CDR3 contains 13 residues. Trimming shortened V by 6 bases and J by 3 bases, and 12 bases separated the two germline ends.

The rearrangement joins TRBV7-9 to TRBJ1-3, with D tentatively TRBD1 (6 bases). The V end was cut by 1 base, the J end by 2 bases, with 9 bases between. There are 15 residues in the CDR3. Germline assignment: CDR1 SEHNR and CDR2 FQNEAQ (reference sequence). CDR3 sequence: CASSLDRAPGNTIYF. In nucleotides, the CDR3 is TGTGCCAGCAGCTTAGACAGGGCCCCTGGAAACACCATATATTTT.

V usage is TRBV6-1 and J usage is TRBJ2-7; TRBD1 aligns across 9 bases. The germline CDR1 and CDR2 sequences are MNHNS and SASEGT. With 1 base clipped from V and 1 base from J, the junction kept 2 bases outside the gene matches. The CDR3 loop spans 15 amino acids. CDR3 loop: CASSEGGTGSYEQYF. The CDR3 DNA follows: TGTGCCAGCAGTGAAGGGGGGACAGGGTCCTACGAGCAGTACTTC.

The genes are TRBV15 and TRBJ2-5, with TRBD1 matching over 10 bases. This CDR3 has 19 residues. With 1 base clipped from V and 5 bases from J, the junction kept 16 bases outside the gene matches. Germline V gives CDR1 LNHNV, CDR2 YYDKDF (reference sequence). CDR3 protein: CATSRVFLPVRTGGETQYF. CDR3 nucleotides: TGTGCCACCAGCAGAGTATTTTTGCCCGTTAGGACAGGGGGGGAGACCCAGTACTTC.

The CDR3 reads CASSYYLGQSNQPQHF. CDR3 coding DNA: TGTGCCAGCAGTTACTACCTGGGGCAGAGCAATCAGCCCCAGCATTTT. The chain couples TRBV6-6 to TRBJ1-5; D perhaps matches TRBD1 (5 bases). The CDR3 is 16 residues long. The V end lost 1 base, the J end lost 1 base, and 11 bases lay between the germline ends. Germline lookup yields CDR1 MNHNY and CDR2 SVGAGI (reference sequence).

The CDR3 sequence is CSVEITRPGSYEQYF. In nucleotides, the CDR3 is TGCAGCGTTGAGATAACCCGACCTGGCTCCTACGAGCAGTACTTC. This sequence joins TRBV29-1 and TRBJ2-7; D remains unclear. Deletions cut 3 bases from V and 0 bases from J, with 15 bases between. The germline gives CDR1 SQVTM, CDR2 ANQGSEA. The CDR3 has 15 amino acids.

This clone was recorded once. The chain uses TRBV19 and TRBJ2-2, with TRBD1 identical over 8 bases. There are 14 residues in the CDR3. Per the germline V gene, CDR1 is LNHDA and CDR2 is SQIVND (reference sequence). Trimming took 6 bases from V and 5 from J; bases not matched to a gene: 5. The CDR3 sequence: CASRRTGRTGELFF. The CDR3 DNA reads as TGTGCCAGTAGGAGGACAGGGCGTACCGGGGAGCTGTTTTTT.

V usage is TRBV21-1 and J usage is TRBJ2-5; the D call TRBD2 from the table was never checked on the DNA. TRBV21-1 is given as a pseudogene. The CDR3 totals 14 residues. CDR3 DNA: TGTGCCAGCAGCAAAACTATCGCGGGAGAGACCCAGTACTTC. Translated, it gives CASSKTIAGETQYF.